Listed here is a single T cell receptor beta chain. Antigen: not known. An end of the junction differs from the germline gene, which may be a read error. This record comes from a study of early T cells in non-severe SARS-CoV-2 infection. Findings and caveats of the study: CD4 and private specificities were missed by VDJdb matching, which favored anti-spike CD8 responses.

Germline CDR1 reads SGHVS; CDR2 reads FNYEAQ. The CDR3 extends over 16 amino acids. One entry per CDR3 protein, called by TCRdb with MiXCR from the 5' RACE reads. Of tens of thousands of distinct CDR3 sequences in the sample, 5.4% were seen once. The sequence came from an adult who was a healthcare worker with PCR-confirmed SARS-CoV-2 infection or an uninfected control (not recorded which). This sequence joins TRBV7-6 and TRBJ2-3, with 7 bases matching TRBD1. The specimen sequenced was whole blood. The CDR3: CASSPRPGQTTDMQYF. The CDR3 DNA reads as TGTGCCAGCAGCCCCCGGCCGGGACAGACCACAGATATGCAGTATTTT.